One sample yielded the 29 T cell receptor beta chains listed below, sequenced in a study of Ad26.COV2.S vaccination and SARS-CoV-2 variants. Some clones are missing from TCRdb's copy, which holds only in-frame ones; the method was immunoSEQ multiplex PCR. Here the sample spans tens of thousands of clones, approximately 86% being singletons. Sequencing was performed on peripheral blood, taken after recovery from COVID-19. The receptors derive from a human donor who had recovered from COVID-19.

The chain has TRBV15 and TRBJ2-3; a possible D gene is TRBD2 (5 bases). The CDR3 covers 16 residues. Looked up from germline, CDR1 is LNHNV and CDR2 is YYDKDF (reference sequence). Trimming shortened V by 0 bases and J by 6 bases, and 16 bases separated the two germline ends. The CDR3 nucleotides read TGTGCCACCAGCAGAGATGGCAGAGGGAGCGCGGATACGCAGTATTTT. Its protein product is CATSRDGRGSADTQYF.

CDR3 nucleotide sequence: TGTGCCAGCAGCCCGAGATTACTGACCGGGGAGCTGTTTTTT. It yields the protein CASSPRLLTGELFF. V and J are TRBV9 and TRBJ2-2; unclear D gene. With 4 bases removed from V and 5 bases from J, the gap between germline ends came to 12 bases. Germline CDR1 is SGDLS and CDR2 is YYNGEE. The CDR3 contains 14 residues.

The V gene is TRBV7-6, the J gene TRBJ2-5; TRBD1 agrees at 9 bases. Germline lookup yields CDR1 SGHVS and CDR2 FNYEAQ. The CDR3 is 16 residues long. Germline trimming cut 6 bases from V and 6 bases from J; bases unmatched to any gene: 14. CDR3 amino acids: CASRSIPGQGGQTQYF. For the CDR3, the DNA is TGTGCCAGCAGGAGTATCCCGGGACAGGGTGGGCAGACCCAGTACTTC.

This chain links TRBV6-6 with TRBJ1-2; no definite D call. Trimming took off 2 bases at V and 4 bases at J, with 8 bases between the two ends. The CDR3 extends over 13 amino acids. Germline CDR1 MNHNY, CDR2 SVGAGI (reference sequence). Here the CDR3 reads CASSYVESYGYTF. CDR3 in DNA: TGTGCCAGCAGTTACGTGGAGAGCTATGGCTACACCTTC.

The genes are TRBV7-3 and TRBJ2-2; 11 bases fit TRBD2. Per the germline V gene, CDR1 is SGHTA and CDR2 is FQGTGA. V gave up 2 bases and J gave up 5 bases; unmatched junction bases: 1. CDR3 length: 15 residues. The CDR3 spells CASSLWTSGTGELFF. The CDR3 nucleotides read TGTGCCAGCAGCTTATGGACTAGCGGGACCGGGGAGCTGTTTTTT.

The rearrangement uses TRBV6-2 or TRBV6-3 and TRBJ1-1, with D perhaps matching TRBD1 (5 bases). Trimming cost V 2 bases and J 7 bases, with 11 bases left between them. The V gene's germline CDR1 is MNHEY and CDR2 SVGEGT. The CDR3 totals 13 residues. CDR3 bases: TGTGCCAGCAGTTACGGGCAGACAGTTGAAGCTTTCTTT. Its protein is CASSYGQTVEAFF.

This chain joins TRBV10-3 and TRBJ1-2; D uncertain. CDR3 length: 12 residues. Germline V gene data show CDR1 as ENHRY and CDR2 as SYGVKD. The ends were cut back, 3 bases at V and 2 bases at J, with 4 bases in the middle. Here the CDR3 DNA reads TGTGCCATCAGTGAACCCAACTATGGCTACACCTTC. It codes for CAISEPNYGYTF.

J is TRBJ2-7 and V is TRBV6-5, with no clear D. Germline loops: CDR1 MNHEY, CDR2 SVGAGI. V lost 5 bases, J lost 0 bases, and 11 bases lay in between. The CDR3 runs to 14 residues. The CDR3 here is CASSPLRPSYEQYF. For the CDR3, the DNA is TGTGCCAGCAGTCCCCTCCGGCCCTCCTACGAGCAGTACTTC.

The chain joins TRBV28 to TRBJ2-3; D possibly corresponds to TRBD2 (5 bases). Germline CDR1 and CDR2: MDHEN and SYDVKM. This CDR3 spans 13 amino acids. Trimming took 5 bases from V and 2 from J, leaving 8 bases between them. DNA for the CDR3: TGTGCCAGCAGTCCAGACTACACAGATACGCAGTATTTT. Residues: CASSPDYTDTQYF.

The J gene is TRBJ2-7, the V gene TRBV6-5; D is possibly TRBD2 (5 bases). The CDR3 covers 15 residues. The V gene lost 2 bases and the J gene lost 2 bases, with 13 bases spanning the gap. The V gene's germline CDR1 is MNHEY and CDR2 SVGAGI. CDR3 in amino acids: CASSYDGISTYEQYF. The CDR3 DNA follows: TGTGCCAGCAGTTACGACGGGATAAGCACCTACGAGCAGTACTTC.

CDR3 protein: CASSRDSGGQPQHF. Here the CDR3 DNA reads TGTGCCAGCAGCCGGGACAGCGGGGGTCAGCCCCAGCATTTT. V and J are TRBV28 and TRBJ1-5, with 7 positions matching TRBD1. The CDR3 contains 14 residues. CDR1 and CDR2 from the germline V gene are MDHEN and SYDVKM. Unmatched junction bases numbered 8, after V lost 6 bases and J lost 6 bases.

The rearrangement joins TRBV3-1 (or the pseudogene TRBV3-2) to TRBJ1-4; D call uncertain. The germline V gene encodes CDR1 LGHDT and CDR2 YNNKEL (reference sequence). Trimming removed 5 bases at V and 4 bases at J, with 11 bases between. CDR3 length: 14 amino acids. The CDR3 reads CASSLGGSNEKLFF. In DNA, the CDR3 is TGTGCCAGCAGCTTGGGTGGAAGTAATGAAAAACTGTTTTTT.

The chain joins TRBV2 to TRBJ1-2; a possible D gene is TRBD1 (6 bases). The V gene's germline CDR1 is SNHLY and CDR2 FYNNEI. This CDR3 has 16 residues. With 2 bases removed from V and 0 bases from J, the gap between germline ends came to 13 bases. CDR3 DNA sequence: TGTGCCAGCAGTGAACGGGGGGCAACTCCTAACTATGGCTACACCTTC. The encoded protein is CASSERGATPNYGYTF.

This chain connects TRBV29-1 to TRBJ2-1; TRBD2 agrees at 7 bases. The CDR3 has 14 residues. J lost 5 bases, V lost 4 bases, and 8 bases had no gene match. The germline V gene has CDR1 SQVTM and CDR2 ANQGSEA. The CDR3 is CSVAPGGTHNEQFF. The CDR3 DNA reads TGCAGCGTTGCACCGGGAGGAACGCACAATGAGCAGTTCTTC.

V is TRBV6-5 and J is TRBJ2-1; D unclear. The CDR3 sequence is 15 residues long. V dropped 7 bases and J dropped 0 bases, with 13 bases sitting between them. Germline loops: CDR1 MNHEY, CDR2 SVGAGI. CDR3 sequence: CASMMALSSYNEQFF. In DNA, the CDR3 is TGTGCCAGCATGATGGCGTTAAGCTCCTACAATGAGCAGTTCTTC.

The rearrangement links TRBV13 to TRBJ1-3, with TRBD1 identical over 8 bases. The CDR3 runs 16 residues. Trimming at V came to 5 bases and at J to 1 base, leaving 7 bases not matched to a gene. Germline V gene sequence: CDR1 PRHDT, CDR2 FYEKMQ (reference sequence). The CDR3 spells CASSKGQDNSGNTIYF. The CDR3 nucleotides read TGTGCCAGCAGCAAGGGACAGGACAATTCTGGAAACACCATATATTTT.

This chain links TRBV6-5 with TRBJ2-7, with a weak D call TRBD2 (5 bases). Per the germline V gene, CDR1 is MNHEY and CDR2 is SVGAGI. V was pared by 0 bases and J by 4 bases, with 13 bases between. The CDR3 runs 15 residues. The CDR3 bases are TGTGCCAGCAGTTACTCGGCACGTTCGGGGTACGAGCAGTACTTC. This gives the protein CASSYSARSGYEQYF.

Within the sample, this clone is medium-sized. The rearrangement links TRBV28 to TRBJ1-2; D is uncertain. CDR1 and CDR2 from the germline V gene are MDHEN and SYDVKM. The CDR3 sequence is 12 residues long. V gave up 3 bases and J gave up 4 bases, with 6 bases separating them. As DNA, the CDR3 is TGTGCCAGCAGTTTTCGGAGCTATGGCTACACCTTC. It encodes CASSFRSYGYTF.

This clone was counted between two and nine times. The chain recombines TRBV4-2 with TRBJ1-1, with a possible D match to TRBD1 (6 bases). Germline V gives CDR1 LGHNA, CDR2 YNFKEQ. Trimming removed 0 bases at V and 3 bases at J, with 8 bases between. The CDR3 covers 14 residues. CDR3 DNA: TGTGCCAGCAGCCAAGAGGGGGGCTACACTGAAGCTTTCTTT. Translating gives CASSQEGGYTEAFF.

The chain has TRBV28 and TRBJ2-5, with D possibly matching TRBD1 (5 bases). The CDR3 sequence is 16 residues long. Trimming took 4 bases from V and 1 from J, leaving 16 bases between them. The germline V gene has CDR1 MDHEN and CDR2 SYDVKM. In DNA form, the CDR3 reads TGTGCCAGCAGTTCATCGACCCCAGGGTCCCAAGAGACCCAGTACTTC. This sequence encodes CASSSSTPGSQETQYF.

CDR3 sequence reads: CASSLVQGRDQPQHF. The CDR3, as DNA: TGTGCCAGCAGCTTAGTTCAGGGACGGGATCAGCCCCAGCATTTT. This sequence joins TRBV5-5 and TRBJ1-5; a possible D gene is TRBD1 (5 bases). Germline assignment: CDR1 SGHKS and CDR2 YYEKEE (reference sequence). The CDR3 is made up of 15 amino acids. V dropped 2 bases and J dropped 5 bases, with 14 bases sitting between them. The complete variable domain, with remaining parts taken from reference TRBV5-5 and TRBJ1-5, reads DAGVTQSPTHLIKTRGQQVTLRCSPISGHKSVSWYQQVLGQGPQFIFQYYEKEERGRGNFPDRFSARQFPNYSSELNVNALLLGDSALYLCASSLVQGRDQPQHFGDGTRLSIL.

The rearrangement uses TRBV9 and TRBJ2-5; possible D gene TRBD1, 6 bases. The V end was cut by 2 bases, the J end by 1 base, with 15 bases between. This CDR3 has 16 residues. Germline assignment: CDR1 SGDLS and CDR2 YYNGEE. The CDR3 here is CASSVPLTGSQETQYF. Here the CDR3 DNA reads TGTGCCAGCAGCGTTCCCCTGACAGGCTCCCAAGAGACCCAGTACTTC.

CDR3 loop: CASSGGNSNQPQHF. The CDR3 nucleotides are TGTGCCAGCAGCGGGGGGAATAGCAATCAGCCCCAGCATTTT. This chain connects TRBV5-5 to TRBJ1-5, with D perhaps TRBD1 (5 bases). Germline V lookup: CDR1 SGHKS, CDR2 YYEKEE (reference sequence). CDR3 length: 14 residues. V shed 4 bases and J shed 0 bases, with 8 bases lying between them.

The chain joins TRBV9 to TRBJ1-2; D is unclear. V was clipped by 3 bases and J by 9 bases, with 12 bases between them. Germline V CDR1 and CDR2: SGDLS, YYNGEE. The CDR3 spans 12 residues. CDR3 coding DNA: TGTGCCAGCAGCGAGGGCAAATGGAGCTACACCTTC. It codes for CASSEGKWSYTF.

The gene calls are TRBV2 and TRBJ2-5, with D possibly TRBD1 on 5 matching bases. V was clipped by 6 bases and J by 3 bases, with 14 bases between them. This CDR3 region has 14 residues. Germline lookup yields CDR1 SNHLY and CDR2 FYNNEI. The CDR3 loop is CASRNFGREETQYF. The DNA for the CDR3 is TGTGCCAGCAGAAACTTCGGCAGGGAAGAGACCCAGTACTTC.

The V gene is TRBV10-3, the J gene TRBJ2-5; 8 nucleotides line up with TRBD2. The V segment lost 4 bases and the J segment 1 base; nucleotides outside the gene matches: 5. The germline CDR1 and CDR2 sequences are ENHRY and SYGVKD. The CDR3 is 15 residues long. CDR3 region: CAISGSGSVQETQYF. The CDR3 DNA reads TGTGCCATCAGTGGAAGCGGGAGTGTCCAAGAGACCCAGTACTTC.

The V gene is TRBV28, the J gene TRBJ2-7, with D perhaps being TRBD1 or TRBD2 (5 bases each). This CDR3 contains 13 residues. Trimming took 5 bases from V and 4 from J, leaving 12 bases between them. Germline lookup yields CDR1 MDHEN and CDR2 SYDVKM. The CDR3 sequence is CASSPGTVYEQYF. The CDR3 nucleotides are TGTGCCAGCAGTCCGGGGACGGTATACGAGCAGTACTTC.

The chain joins TRBV5-1 to TRBJ2-3; D ambiguous. This CDR3 is 14 amino acids long. The V end was cut by 1 base, the J end by 6 bases, with 12 bases between. The germline V gene encodes CDR1 SGHRS and CDR2 YFSETQ. The CDR3 region has the DNA TGCGCCAGCAGCTTGACTTCCCCTGGGGATACGCAGTATTTT. This codes for CASSLTSPGDTQYF.

V gene TRBV28 combines with J gene TRBJ2-7; D is unresolved. V gave up 3 bases and J gave up 5 bases, with 14 bases separating them. The CDR3 has 14 amino acids. The germline CDR1 and CDR2 sequences are MDHEN and SYDVKM. The CDR3 loop reads CASSLGERYDEQYF. CDR3 nucleotides: TGTGCCAGCAGTTTGGGCGAGAGGTACGACGAGCAGTACTTC.